Below, 5 T cell receptor beta chains from the same sample are listed, as sequenced in a study of naive and memory T cell subsets (dated by TCRdb to 2016 to 2017). Library prep was done by UMI-ligation and nested PCR. Instrument used: Illumina MiSeq. To cover both TRBC1 and TRBC2, the beta constant-region primer consisted of an equimolar mix of two oligonucleotides. The ligated cDNA went through four rounds of PCR with nested alpha and beta constant-region primers together with the SP2 primer. The raw public reads went through TCRdb reprocessing: fastp at Q25, MiXCR clone calling, in-frame beta chains kept. Rows with a matching CDR3 protein are joined into one entry that keeps the most common DNA and genes. The sample table shows fewer than 9,500 distinct CDR3 sequences, and less than 35% are seen once. Of the sample, about 59% is held by the ten largest clones. Sequencing input: CD8+ TEMRA cells from blood. The cell subset or site label here, explained by the study, means: effector memory re-expressing CD45RA, CD45RA+ CD27-. The receptor source for this set is a human donor in good health.

The rearrangement links TRBV27 to TRBJ2-2; no reliable D call. Germline loops: CDR1 MNHEY, CDR2 SMNVEV (reference sequence). V was trimmed by 3 bases and J by 0 bases, leaving 5 bases between them. The CDR3 is 14 amino acids. Here the CDR3 reads CASSFLANTGELFF. For the CDR3, the DNA is TGTGCCAGCAGTTTCCTAGCGAACACCGGGGAGCTGTTTTTT.

This clonotype was seen a handful of times. This chain joins TRBV7-6 and TRBJ2-7; 7 bases line up with TRBD1. Germline V gives CDR1 SGHVS, CDR2 FNYEAQ. Trimming took 4 bases from V and 3 from J; bases not matched to a gene: 9. This CDR3 is built from 15 residues. This CDR3 is CASSSEQGLGYEQYF. In DNA, the CDR3 is TGTGCCAGCAGCTCCGAACAGGGGTTGGGCTACGAGCAGTACTTC.

This clonotype was counted only a few times. The V and J genes are TRBV6-2 or TRBV6-3 and TRBJ2-7; no clear D gene. Germline CDR1 reads MNHEY; CDR2 reads SVGEGT. The V end was cut by 4 bases, the J end by 5 bases, with 12 bases between. The CDR3 extends over 13 amino acids. CDR3: CASSSLRVHEQYF. In DNA, the CDR3 is TGTGCCAGCAGTTCCCTCCGGGTCCACGAGCAGTACTTC.

By sample fraction, this clonotype is medium-sized. This chain uses TRBV6-2 or TRBV6-3 with TRBJ1-2, with D unclear. The germline V gene encodes CDR1 MNHEY and CDR2 SVGEGT. The CDR3 runs to 13 residues. V lost 4 bases and J 2 bases, leaving 8 bases between the germline ends. This chain's CDR3 is CASSFYPNYGYTF. DNA of the CDR3: TGTGCCAGCAGTTTCTACCCCAACTATGGCTACACCTTC.

The gene calls are TRBV28 and TRBJ1-1; D may be TRBD1 (5 bases). The CDR3 contains 17 residues. The V gene lost 2 bases and the J gene lost 0 bases, with 16 bases spanning the gap. CDR1 and CDR2 (germline): MDHEN, SYDVKM. The CDR3 sequence is CASSLGPAGSMNTEAFF. For the CDR3, the DNA is TGTGCCAGCAGTTTAGGACCGGCAGGGAGCATGAACACTGAAGCTTTCTTT.